This T cell receptor (beta chain) was sequenced during a study of CD4 T cell repertoires in COVID-19 (dated by TCRdb to about 2021). For context, the study as a whole: To analyze cross-reactivity, the CFSE-low cells were expanded with IL-2 for approximately eleven days and then labeled again and restimulated with spike proteins from other coronaviruses. The study characterized naturally processed CD4+ T cell responses to SARS-CoV-2 spike and nucleoprotein in COVID-19-recovered individuals, using TCR Vbeta sequencing to assess clonal composition. In a few recovered individuals, the TCR Vbeta repertoire of SARS-CoV-2-reactive T cells was analyzed at the subset level.

The germline ends are 11 bases apart after V is trimmed by 3 bases and J by 5 bases. CDR1 and CDR2 were assigned from the germline V gene (reference sequence) as LGHDT and YNNKEL. The CDR3 starts with the cysteine, ends with the phenylalanine, and has 13 residues. Solely the CDR3 DNA is kept, with 39 bases framed from the first base. Library preparation employed the immunoSEQ multiplex PCR assay. The source study handled its data this way. The Chao-Jaccard similarity index and counts of shared clonotypes were used to quantify repertoire overlap between subsets. TCRdb re-hosts the immuneACCESS table, in-frame sequences only. Its copies lack some clones; in the studies checked, an unresolved V gene accounts for under half of them, and the cause for the rest is not known. The D gene and trimming were derived from the DNA, and the V and J assignments and clone size from that table. This sample holds 70,000 to 95,000 clones; roughly four fifths were observed only once. Approximately 0.6% of the sample comes from the top ten.

About this clone itself: Its antigen target is currently unknown. No qualities accompany the bases; no much larger clone lies one base away.

Read against the paper, the sample's time point label means: sample from a COVID-19-recovered individual after infection. The donors were patients who had recovered from mild-to-severe COVID-19. Memory T cell samples that were not cultured went straight to sequencing right after ex vivo isolation. CD4+ total memory, central memory, effector memory and circulating T follicular helper cells were isolated from peripheral blood mononuclear cells. On the study overall, not on this receptor specifically: Consistent with cross-reactivity, between roughly 7 and 27% of SARS-CoV-2 clonotypes also showed up in secondary cultures stimulated with SARS-CoV and/or HKU1 spike. Several of the most expanded SARS-CoV-2-reactive clonotypes were present in two or all three memory subsets, which suggests intraclonal diversification.

This chain joins TRBV3-1 (or the pseudogene TRBV3-2) to TRBJ2-7; no D gene is confidently identified. This specimen was CD4+ T cells from peripheral blood, taken after recovery from COVID-19. This sequence was found in a human donor who had COVID-19. The CDR3 corresponds to CASSHLSVNEQYF. The nucleotide sequence is TGTGCCAGCAGCCACCTGAGCGTCAACGAGCAGTACTTC.